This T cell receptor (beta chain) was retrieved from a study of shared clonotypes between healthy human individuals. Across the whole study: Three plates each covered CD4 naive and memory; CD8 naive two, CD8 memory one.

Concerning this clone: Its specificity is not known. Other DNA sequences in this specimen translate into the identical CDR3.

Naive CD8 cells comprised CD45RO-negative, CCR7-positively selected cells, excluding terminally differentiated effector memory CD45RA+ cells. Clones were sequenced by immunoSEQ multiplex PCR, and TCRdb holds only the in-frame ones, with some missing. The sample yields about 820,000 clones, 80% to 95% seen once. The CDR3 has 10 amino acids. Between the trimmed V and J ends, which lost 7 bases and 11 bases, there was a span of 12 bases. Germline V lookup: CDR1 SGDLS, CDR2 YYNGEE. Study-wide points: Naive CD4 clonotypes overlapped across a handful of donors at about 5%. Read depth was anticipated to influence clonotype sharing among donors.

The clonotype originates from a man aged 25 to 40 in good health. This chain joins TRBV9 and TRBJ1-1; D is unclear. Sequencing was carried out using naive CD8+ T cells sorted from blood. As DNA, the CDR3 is TGTGCCAGCGGGCCCAGCGCGGCTTTCTTT. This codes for CASGPSAAFF.